Below, 27 T cell receptor beta chains from the same sample are listed, as sequenced in a study of radiation and T cells in renal cell carcinoma. Indicated time point: baseline pretreatment blood. Treatment specified: 15 Gy SBRT to primary tumor, nephrectomy 4 weeks later. Libraries were prepared by immunoSEQ multiplex PCR; TCRdb keeps only in-frame clonotypes and omits some of them. The sample consists of over 85,000 clones, over 65% of them appearing once. The sample here was blood, taken from a patient whose treatment included radiotherapy and nephrectomy. These receptors were taken from a man aged 55 to 70 with renal cell carcinoma.

The chain uses TRBV7-8 and TRBJ2-3, with D unclear. The V gene lost 1 base and the J gene lost 2 bases, with 7 bases spanning the gap. The CDR3 is 14 amino acids. Germline V gene sequence: CDR1 SGHVS, CDR2 FQNEAQ. CDR3 bases: TGTGCCAGCAGCTTAGAACTATTCACAGATACGCAGTATTTT. It translates to CASSLELFTDTQYF.

The genes are TRBV7-9 and TRBJ1-1; 11 nucleotides match TRBD1. CDR3 length: 17 residues. Germline loops: CDR1 SEHNR, CDR2 FQNEAQ (reference sequence). With 5 bases clipped from V and 5 bases from J, the junction kept 13 bases outside the gene matches. The CDR3 reads CASSLRGGQGAGTEAFF. The CDR3 nucleotides read TGTGCCAGCAGCCTCCGCGGAGGACAGGGGGCCGGGACTGAAGCTTTCTTT.

The J gene is TRBJ1-4, the V gene TRBV6-1; D is possibly TRBD1 (6 bases). The V and J ends lost 7 bases and 8 bases respectively, with 20 bases between them. CDR1 is MNHNS and CDR2 is SASEGT in the germline V gene. This CDR3 is built from 15 residues. The CDR3 sequence is CASNPVGGRREKLFF. CDR3 coding DNA: TGTGCCAGCAACCCAGTCGGGGGGCGGAGGGAAAAACTGTTTTTT.

The V call is TRBV28, the J call TRBJ2-2; possible D gene TRBD1, 7 bases. The CDR3 sequence is 15 residues long. CDR1 and CDR2 from the germline V gene are MDHEN and SYDVKM. Trimming cost V 6 bases and J 6 bases, with 17 bases left between them. CDR3 DNA sequence: TGTGCCAGCAGGTCGACAGGGAGGAAGGCCGGGGAGCTGTTTTTT. Protein product: CASRSTGRKAGELFF.

The chain carries TRBV15 and TRBJ2-5; 9 positions agree with TRBD1. Germline CDR1 is LNHNV and CDR2 is YYDKDF (reference sequence). The CDR3 spans 17 residues. V shed 6 bases, J shed 1 base, and the junction held 12 bases outside the gene matches. The CDR3 DNA reads as TGTGCCACCAGTAGGCAGCGGGACAGGGTTGCCCAAGAGACCCAGTACTTC. Protein: CATSRQRDRVAQETQYF.

This chain connects TRBV10-1 to TRBJ2-7; D is ambiguous. V gave up 2 bases and J gave up 4 bases, with 12 bases separating them. There are 14 residues in the CDR3. Per germline, CDR1 WNHNN and CDR2 SYGVQD (reference sequence). CDR3 DNA sequence: TGCGCCAGCAGTGAGGGCCTCAGTGGGTACGAGCAGTACTTC. Translating gives CASSEGLSGYEQYF.

The gene calls are TRBV6-5 and TRBJ2-7; 12 nucleotides align to TRBD1. The CDR3 extends over 14 amino acids. In germline, CDR1 is MNHEY, CDR2 SVGAGI. V dropped 5 bases and J dropped 4; count of bases not matched to a gene: 3. CDR3 in amino acids: CASSGDRGPYEQYF. In nucleotides, the CDR3 is TGTGCCAGCAGTGGGGACAGGGGGCCATACGAGCAGTACTTC.

Here the CDR3 DNA reads TGCAGCGTTGCCGAGGACACCTCCTACGAGCAGTACTTC. The encoded protein is CSVAEDTSYEQYF. The chain recombines TRBV29-1 with TRBJ2-7; D might be TRBD1 (5 bases). The germline V gene has CDR1 SQVTM and CDR2 ANQGSEA. V was trimmed by 4 bases and J by 0 bases, leaving 10 bases between them. This CDR3 has 13 residues.

The genes are TRBV4-1 and TRBJ2-6, with 9 bases aligning to TRBD1. Germline V gene data show CDR1 as MGHRA and CDR2 as YSYEKL. The CDR3 has 20 residues. V lost 4 bases to trimming and J lost 0 bases; unmatched junction nucleotides: 13. CDR3 sequence: CASSPRDRVFTGSGANVLTF. The CDR3 DNA follows: TGCGCCAGCAGCCCCCGGGACAGGGTTTTCACAGGCTCTGGGGCCAACGTCCTGACTTTC.

The chain employs TRBV5-4 and TRBJ2-5, with TRBD2 matching over 8 bases. This CDR3 spans 15 amino acids. The germline V gene encodes CDR1 SGHNT and CDR2 YYREEE (reference sequence). The ends lost 7 bases at V and 3 bases at J; junction bases unmatched: 11. This CDR3 reads CASARSGTGKETQYF. The CDR3 DNA reads as TGTGCCAGCGCCCGTAGCGGGACCGGGAAAGAGACCCAGTACTTC.

The J gene is TRBJ2-7, the V gene TRBV19, with D perhaps TRBD1 (6 bases). V was pared by 5 bases and J by 10 bases, with 12 bases between. The CDR3 spans 11 residues. CDR1 and CDR2 (germline): LNHDA, SQIVND (reference sequence). Written as DNA, the CDR3 is TGTGCCAGTAGTGGGTCGGACAGACAGTACTTC. As protein: CASSGSDRQYF.

This sequence joins TRBV28 and TRBJ1-3, with TRBD1 as a possible D gene (5 bases). The germline V gene has CDR1 MDHEN and CDR2 SYDVKM. This CDR3 has 16 residues. V was cut by 5 bases and J by 3 bases, with 17 bases left in between. The CDR3 DNA is TGTGCCAGCAGTGGAGGAGGGACGTTCGGTGGAAACACCATATATTTT. Its translation: CASSGGGTFGGNTIYF.

The chain is built from TRBV10-3 and TRBJ2-5, with TRBD2 identical over 14 bases. The CDR3 runs 15 residues. CDR1 is ENHRY, CDR2 SYGVKD, per germline. V dropped 6 bases and J dropped 5; count of bases not matched to a gene: 5. The CDR3 protein is CAISSTSGRGETQYF. CDR3 sequence (DNA): TGTGCCATCAGCTCGACTAGCGGGAGGGGGGAGACCCAGTACTTC.

This clone came up many times. This chain connects TRBV9 to TRBJ2-2, with D hard to call. Trimming took 4 bases from V and 8 from J, leaving 9 bases between them. CDR3 length: 12 residues. CDR1 and CDR2 (germline): SGDLS, YYNGEE. CDR3 amino acids: CASSSRTGELFF. The CDR3 nucleotides read TGTGCCAGCAGCTCCCGTACTGGGGAGCTGTTTTTT.

CDR3 sequence (DNA): TGTGCCAGCAGCCAAGAAGCGGGAGGATTCTACGAGCAGTACTTC. Encoded protein: CASSQEAGGFYEQYF. The chain recombines TRBV14 with TRBJ2-7, with 9 bases identical to TRBD2. Germline CDR1 SGHDN, CDR2 FVKESK. Trimming at V came to 0 bases and at J to 3 bases, leaving 3 bases not matched to a gene. This CDR3 region has 15 residues.

The V call is TRBV30, the J call TRBJ2-7; either TRBD1 or TRBD2 may fit D (5 bases each). Trimming removed 4 bases from V and 7 bases from J, with 14 bases in between. Germline CDR1 and CDR2: GTSNPN and SVGIG (reference sequence). This CDR3 spans 12 amino acids. Here the CDR3 reads CAWNRDLGEQYF. CDR3 sequence (DNA): TGTGCCTGGAACCGGGACCTGGGTGAGCAGTACTTC.

The rearrangement uses TRBV2 and TRBJ2-3; TRBD1 matches at 7 bases. The J segment lost 2 bases and the V segment lost 5 bases, leaving 4 bases of the junction unmatched. Germline V gene data show CDR1 as SNHLY and CDR2 as FYNNEI. CDR3 length: 14 amino acids. This CDR3 reads CASSYRGFTDTQYF. The CDR3 DNA sequence: TGTGCCAGCAGTTACAGGGGATTCACAGATACGCAGTATTTT.

This sequence joins TRBV5-1 and TRBJ1-1; the match to TRBD1 covers 7 bases. The CDR3 contains 13 residues. With 0 bases clipped from V and 7 bases from J, the junction kept 3 bases outside the gene matches. Germline CDR1 reads SGHRS; CDR2 reads YFSETQ. The CDR3 sequence: CASSLADRVEAFF. The CDR3 DNA is TGCGCCAGCAGCTTGGCTGACAGGGTTGAAGCTTTCTTT.

This clone came up once. The rearrangement links TRBV27 to TRBJ2-3, with TRBD1 matching 8 bases. Trimming removed 2 bases from V and 4 bases from J; junction bases left unmatched: 11. This CDR3 comprises 17 residues. Germline CDR1 reads MNHEY; CDR2 reads SMNVEV (reference sequence). CDR3 loop: CASSLLNRDRTADTQYF. The CDR3 DNA follows: TGTGCCAGCAGTTTACTGAACCGGGACAGGACCGCAGATACGCAGTATTTT.

The chain is built from TRBV14 and TRBJ2-7; TRBD1 aligns across 11 bases. This CDR3 spans 18 amino acids. V shed 0 bases and J 4 bases; nucleotides not matched to a gene: 11. CDR1 is SGHDN and CDR2 is FVKESK in the germline V gene. The CDR3 sequence: CASSQEGQGGEVKYEQYF. The CDR3 DNA reads as TGTGCCAGCAGCCAAGAGGGACAGGGGGGTGAAGTTAAATACGAGCAGTACTTC.

This clone has more than one count but fewer than ten. CDR3 sequence (DNA): TGTGCCATCAGTGAATTCAGCCTAAACACTGAAGCTTTCTTT. Protein sequence: CAISEFSLNTEAFF. The chain recombines TRBV10-3 with TRBJ1-1, with D uncertain. The V gene lost 3 bases and the J gene lost 2 bases, with 10 bases spanning the gap. This CDR3 spans 14 amino acids. Germline V CDR1 and CDR2: ENHRY, SYGVKD.

The genes are TRBV5-1 and TRBJ2-5; no reliable D call. The CDR3 is made up of 12 amino acids. Deletions cut 4 bases from V and 5 bases from J, with 9 bases between. Germline V gives CDR1 SGHRS, CDR2 YFSETQ. DNA for the CDR3: TGCGCCAGCAGCCCTGAGTTGGAGACCCAGTACTTC. Its protein is CASSPELETQYF. Filled out from reference TRBV5-1 and TRBJ2-5, the complete variable domain reads KAGVTQTPRYLIKTRGQQVTLSCSPISGHRSVSWYQQTPGQGLQFLFEYFSETQRNKGNFPGRFSGRQFSNSRSEMNVSTLELGDSALYLCASSPELETQYFGPGTRLLVL.

The V gene is TRBV7-9, the J gene TRBJ1-1; D is unresolved. The CDR3 has 12 residues. CDR1 and CDR2 (germline): SEHNR, FQNEAQ (reference sequence). V lost 6 bases and J 3 bases, leaving 8 bases between the germline ends. CDR3 sequence (DNA): TGTGCCAGCAGTCCGGGCTACACTGAAGCTTTCTTT. Residues: CASSPGYTEAFF.

The chain joins TRBV18 to TRBJ1-1; 7 nucleotides line up with TRBD1. The junction had 2 bases not matched to a gene; V was cut back by 1 base and J by 0 bases. CDR1 is KGHSH and CDR2 is LQKENI in the germline V gene. The CDR3 extends over 15 amino acids. The CDR3 loop is CASSPQGAMNTEAFF. The CDR3 DNA follows: TGTGCCAGCTCACCACAGGGGGCCATGAACACTGAAGCTTTCTTT.

V usage is TRBV9 and J usage is TRBJ1-1, with D possibly TRBD1 on 5 matching bases. Germline CDR1 SGDLS, CDR2 YYNGEE. This CDR3 spans 17 amino acids. V lost 0 bases, J lost 0 bases, and 15 bases lay in between. For the CDR3, the DNA is TGTGCCAGCAGCGTAGCTGGGAGGGTAGGGGTGAACACTGAAGCTTTCTTT. This encodes CASSVAGRVGVNTEAFF.

This sequence joins TRBV6-5 and TRBJ1-2; D unresolved. V lost 6 bases to trimming and J lost 2 bases, with 13 bases between them. Germline loops: CDR1 MNHEY, CDR2 SVGAGI. This CDR3 has 14 amino acids. In nucleotides, the CDR3 is TGTGCCAGCAGCCTACGGACGGGAAACTATGGCTACACCTTC. Translated, it gives CASSLRTGNYGYTF.

The J gene is TRBJ1-5, the V gene TRBV28; D possibly corresponds to TRBD1 (6 bases). This CDR3 has 15 amino acids. V lost 6 bases and J 2 bases, leaving 14 bases between the germline ends. The germline CDR1 and CDR2 sequences are MDHEN and SYDVKM. The CDR3 is CASRSTGYGNQPQHF. The CDR3 DNA sequence: TGTGCCAGCAGATCGACAGGTTATGGCAATCAGCCCCAGCATTTT.